Below, one T cell receptor beta chain is given with its context. Its antigen is unknown. One base away there is no much larger clone; base qualities are not given. TCRbeta CDR3 regions were amplified from genomic DNA by means of the immunoSEQ Assay, a bias-controlled multiplex PCR. Per the authors' processing: Within the assay, amplification of reference gene primers was used to estimate how many nucleated cells each sample contained. Sequence reads were collapsed and filtered to measure the absolute abundance of every unique TCRbeta CDR3 rearrangement. For each sample, productive Simpson clonality was calculated by taking the square root of Simpson's diversity index across productive rearrangements. Drawn from immuneACCESS, this table holds only the in-frame rearrangements with V and J called that TCRdb kept. Clones are partly lost; checked studies trace under half to an unresolved V gene and leave the rest unexplained. V and J calls and clone size are those listed in that table; D and trimming were worked out from the DNA. For this sample the table gives roughly 250,000 clones, of which around 87% were detected only once. Together, the top ten hold about 2.1% of the sample.

Including cysteine and phenylalanine, the CDR3 has 16 amino acids. This entry keeps only the CDR3 DNA: 48 bases, framed from base 1. After removal of 2 bases from V and 5 bases from J, the junction retains 7 bases not matched to a gene. The CDR1 and CDR2 encoded by the germline V gene are SGDLS and YYNGEE. The collaborating institutions used their own protocols to collect whole blood in K2EDTA tubes. For TCRbeta analysis, collaborators shipped samples in one of three forms: frozen whole blood, isolated PBMCs, or DNA extracted from either of those sample types. These data originate in a study of blood T cell repertoires in COVID-19 (dated by TCRdb to the early 2020s). With regard to the full study: Samples covering the acute and convalescent phases of COVID-19 were provided by collaborators in the United States, Italy and Spain. The prospective study material was composed of cDNA or gDNA derived from T cells, B-cell-depleted T cells, or PBMCs. Subjects who had been exposed to COVID-19, were actively infected with it, or had recovered from it provided the deeply sampled blood TCRbeta repertoires that made up the dataset. A freely available public database, intended as a resource for researchers studying the immune response to SARS-CoV-2, is where the repertoires were released. The samples were drawn from the first 160 participants of the ongoing ImmuneRACE study and from 950 to 1,500 subjects provided by 6 global collaborators. Nearly every sample came with metadata listing a de-identified subject ID, COVID-19 status, age in years and sex. Where HLA class I and class II types were available, the types were taken from metadata supplied by the sample provider, not from assay-based typing.

Paper-wide results and their limitations: Clinical and demographic metadata were provided uncurated, with the amount varying by source and participant.

Sequencing was carried out using peripheral blood. The receptor was derived from a woman aged 45-65 years with acute or convalescent COVID-19. The V gene is TRBV9 and the J gene is TRBJ2-2; TRBD1 aligns with 9 central bases. The sequenced DNA: TGTGCCAGCAGCGTCCGGGACAGGGTATATACCGGGGAGCTGTTTTTT. Its translation is CASSVRDRVYTGELFF. Reference TRBV9 and TRBJ2-2 genes cover what lies past the CDR3, so the full variable domain is DSGVTQTPKHLITATGQRVTLRCSPRSGDLSVYWYQQSLDQGLQFLIQYYNGEERAKGNILERFSAQQFPDLHSELNLSSLELGDSALYFCASSVRDRVYTGELFFGEGSRLTVL.